This paragraph covers one TCR beta chain sequence. The antigen is unknown. Produced via immunoSEQ multiplex PCR; TCRdb's table is partial and in-frame only. The table shows about 65,000 clones, with roughly 81% occurring only once. This sample stems from a study of a mutant IDH1 vaccine in newly diagnosed glioma. Study information: Patients received vaccination from 4-6 weeks after radiotherapy alone, or with temozolomide cycles. Before enrollment, the patients had been treated with radiotherapy alone, temozolomide alone, or both together. Most of them had received both. Study-wide results and caveats: Immune responses arising from the vaccine appeared in more than 90% of patients.

This CDR3 spans 13 amino acids. Unmatched junction bases numbered 8, after V lost 7 bases and J lost 7 bases. Per the germline V gene, CDR1 is SQVTM and CDR2 is ANQGSEA. The time point was: week 35, safety follow-up. Each dose of the vaccine consisted of 300 ug of mutant IDH1 20-mer peptide, with topical imiquimod. The sequence derives from a man aged 35 to 55 with glioma. The sample in question was PBMCs, obtained from a glioma patient whose treatment included an IDH1 peptide vaccine. The V call is TRBV29-1, the J call TRBJ2-1; 9 nucleotides agree with TRBD2. DNA for the CDR3: TGCAGCGGTGCGTCTAGCGGGGCGAATGAGCAGTTCTTC. Its protein product is CSGASSGANEQFF.